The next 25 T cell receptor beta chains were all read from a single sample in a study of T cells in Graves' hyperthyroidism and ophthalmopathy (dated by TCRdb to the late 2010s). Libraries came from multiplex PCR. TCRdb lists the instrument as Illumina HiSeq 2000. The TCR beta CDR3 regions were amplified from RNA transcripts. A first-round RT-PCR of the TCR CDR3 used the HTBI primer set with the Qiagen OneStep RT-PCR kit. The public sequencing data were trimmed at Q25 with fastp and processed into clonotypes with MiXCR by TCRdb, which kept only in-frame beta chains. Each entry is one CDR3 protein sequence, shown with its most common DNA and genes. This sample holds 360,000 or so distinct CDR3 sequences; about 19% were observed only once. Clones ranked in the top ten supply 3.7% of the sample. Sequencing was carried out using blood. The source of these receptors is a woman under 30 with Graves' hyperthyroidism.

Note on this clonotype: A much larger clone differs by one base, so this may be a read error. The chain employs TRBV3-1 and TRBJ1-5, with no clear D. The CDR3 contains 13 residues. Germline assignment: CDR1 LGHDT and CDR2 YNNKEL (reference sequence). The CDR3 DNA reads TGTGCCAGCAGCAAAGACGGTGATCAGCCCCAGCATTTT. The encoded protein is CASSKDGDQPQHF. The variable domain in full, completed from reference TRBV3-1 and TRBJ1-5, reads DTAVSQTPKYLVTQMGNDKSIKCEQNLGHDTMYWYKQDSKKFLKIMFSYNNKELIINETVPNRFSPKSPDKAHLNLHINSLELGDSAVYFCASSKDGDQPQHFGDGTRLSIL.

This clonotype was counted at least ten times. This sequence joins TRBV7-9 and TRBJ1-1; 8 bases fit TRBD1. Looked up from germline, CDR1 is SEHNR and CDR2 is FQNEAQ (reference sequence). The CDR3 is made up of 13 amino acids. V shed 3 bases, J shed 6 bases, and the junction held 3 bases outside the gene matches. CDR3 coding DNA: TGTGCCAGCAGCTTTGTACAGGGGGCTGAAGCTTTCTTT. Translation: CASSFVQGAEAFF.

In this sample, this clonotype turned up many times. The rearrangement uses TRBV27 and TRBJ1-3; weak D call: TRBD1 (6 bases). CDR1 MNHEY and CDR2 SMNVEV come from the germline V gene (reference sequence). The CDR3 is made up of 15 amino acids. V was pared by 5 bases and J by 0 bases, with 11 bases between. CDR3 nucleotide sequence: TGTGCCAGCAGTCCAGGGGTCAACTCTGGAAACACCATATATTTT. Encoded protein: CASSPGVNSGNTIYF.

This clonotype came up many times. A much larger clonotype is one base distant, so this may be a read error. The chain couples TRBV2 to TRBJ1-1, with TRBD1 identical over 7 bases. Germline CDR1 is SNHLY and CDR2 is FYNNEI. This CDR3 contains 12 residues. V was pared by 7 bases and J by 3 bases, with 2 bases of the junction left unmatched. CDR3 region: CASKGADTEAFF. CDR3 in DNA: TGTGCCAGCAAGGGGGCAGACACTGAAGCTTTCTTT. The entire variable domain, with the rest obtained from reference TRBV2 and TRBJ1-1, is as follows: EPEVTQTPSHQVTQMGQEVILRCVPISNHLYFYWYRQILGQKVEFLVSFYNNEISEKSEIFDDQFSVERPDGSNFTLKIRSTKLEDSAMYFCASKGADTEAFFGQGTRLTVV.

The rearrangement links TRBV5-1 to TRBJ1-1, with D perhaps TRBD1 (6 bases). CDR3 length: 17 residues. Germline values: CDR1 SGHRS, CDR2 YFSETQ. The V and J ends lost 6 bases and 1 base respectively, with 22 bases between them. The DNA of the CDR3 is TGCGCCAGCACACCGAGAGGGACACTCCTGGAGAACACTGAAGCTTTCTTT. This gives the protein CASTPRGTLLENTEAFF.

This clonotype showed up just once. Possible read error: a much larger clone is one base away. This CDR3 reads CSAESPRTPAYEQYV. The CDR3 DNA is TGCAGTGCTGAGAGTCCCAGGACCCCTGCCTACGAGCAGTACGTC. The chain uses TRBV20-1 and TRBJ2-7; D unclear. Germline CDR1 reads DFQATT; CDR2 reads SNEGSKA (reference sequence). The CDR3 totals 15 residues. Trimming cost V 5 bases and J 2 bases, with 19 bases left between them.

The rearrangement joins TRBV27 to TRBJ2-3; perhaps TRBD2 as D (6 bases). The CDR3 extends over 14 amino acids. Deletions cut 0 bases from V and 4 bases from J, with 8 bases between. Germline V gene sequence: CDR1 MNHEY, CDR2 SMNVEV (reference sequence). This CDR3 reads CASSLSRRADTQYF. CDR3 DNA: TGTGCCAGCAGTTTATCCAGGAGGGCAGATACGCAGTATTTT.

CDR3 sequence (DNA): TGTGCCAGCAGCTTAAGGTCGGGACTACGCACAGATACGCAGTATTTT. Protein sequence: CASSLRSGLRTDTQYF. The chain employs TRBV7-8 and TRBJ2-3; 7 nucleotides line up with TRBD2. Trimming took 2 bases from V and 1 from J; bases not matched to a gene: 6. Germline CDR1 SGHVS, CDR2 FQNEAQ. The CDR3 is 16 amino acids.

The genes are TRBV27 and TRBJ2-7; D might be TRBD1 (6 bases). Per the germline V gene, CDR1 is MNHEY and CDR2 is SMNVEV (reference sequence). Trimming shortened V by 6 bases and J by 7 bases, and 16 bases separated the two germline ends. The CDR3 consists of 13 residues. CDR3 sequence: CASSFPGGGEQYF. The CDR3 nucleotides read TGTGCCAGCAGCTTCCCTGGGGGCGGTGAGCAGTACTTC.

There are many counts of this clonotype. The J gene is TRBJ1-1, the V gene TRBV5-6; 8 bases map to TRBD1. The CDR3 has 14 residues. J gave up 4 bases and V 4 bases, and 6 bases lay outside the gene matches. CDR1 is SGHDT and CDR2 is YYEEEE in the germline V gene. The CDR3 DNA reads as TGTGCCAGCAGCAGGACAGGGTATACCACTGAAGCTTTCTTT. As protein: CASSRTGYTTEAFF.

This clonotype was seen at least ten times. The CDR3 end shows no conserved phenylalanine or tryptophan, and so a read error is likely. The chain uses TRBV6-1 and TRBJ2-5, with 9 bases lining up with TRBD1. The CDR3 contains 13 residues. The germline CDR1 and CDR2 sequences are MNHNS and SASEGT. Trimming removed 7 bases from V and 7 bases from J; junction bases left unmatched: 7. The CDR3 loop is CASTRDRAGTQYL. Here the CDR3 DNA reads TGTGCCAGCACCCGGGACAGGGCGGGGACCCAGTACCTC.

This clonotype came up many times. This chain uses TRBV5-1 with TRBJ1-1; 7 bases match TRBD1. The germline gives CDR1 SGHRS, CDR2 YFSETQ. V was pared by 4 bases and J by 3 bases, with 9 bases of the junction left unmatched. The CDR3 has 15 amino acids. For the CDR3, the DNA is TGCGCCAGCAGCCGATCCCCGGGACAGTACACTGAAGCTTTCTTT. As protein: CASSRSPGQYTEAFF.

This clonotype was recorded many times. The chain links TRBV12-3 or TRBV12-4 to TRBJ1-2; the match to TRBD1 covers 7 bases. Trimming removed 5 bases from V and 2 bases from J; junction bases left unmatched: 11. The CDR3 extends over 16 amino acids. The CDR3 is CASSTLSGGGNYGYTF. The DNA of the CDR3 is TGTGCCAGCAGTACCCTTAGCGGAGGGGGCAACTATGGCTACACCTTC.

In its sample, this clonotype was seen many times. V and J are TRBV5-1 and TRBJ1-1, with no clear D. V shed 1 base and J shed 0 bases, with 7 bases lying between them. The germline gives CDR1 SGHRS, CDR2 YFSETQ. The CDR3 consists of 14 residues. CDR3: CASSLTDVNTEAFF. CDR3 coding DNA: TGCGCCAGCAGCTTGACAGACGTGAACACTGAAGCTTTCTTT.

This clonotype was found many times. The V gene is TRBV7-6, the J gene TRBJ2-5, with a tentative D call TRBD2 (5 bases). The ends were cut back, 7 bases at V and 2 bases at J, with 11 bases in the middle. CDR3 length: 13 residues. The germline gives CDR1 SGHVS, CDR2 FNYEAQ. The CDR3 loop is CASTLGEQETQYF. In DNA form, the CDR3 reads TGTGCCAGCACCCTCGGGGAACAAGAGACCCAGTACTTC.

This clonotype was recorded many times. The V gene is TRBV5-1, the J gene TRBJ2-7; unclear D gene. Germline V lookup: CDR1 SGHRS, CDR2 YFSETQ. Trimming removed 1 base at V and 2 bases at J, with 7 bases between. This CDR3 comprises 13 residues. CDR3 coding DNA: TGCGCCAGCAGCTTGAGTCCACCCTACGAGCAGTACTTC. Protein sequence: CASSLSPPYEQYF.

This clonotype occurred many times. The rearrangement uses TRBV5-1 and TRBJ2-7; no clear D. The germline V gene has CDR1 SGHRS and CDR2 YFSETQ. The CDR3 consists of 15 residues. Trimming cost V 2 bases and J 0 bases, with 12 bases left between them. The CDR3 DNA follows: TGCGCCAGCAGCTTTGGCGTGCAGAGCTCCTACGAGCAGTACTTC. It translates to CASSFGVQSSYEQYF.

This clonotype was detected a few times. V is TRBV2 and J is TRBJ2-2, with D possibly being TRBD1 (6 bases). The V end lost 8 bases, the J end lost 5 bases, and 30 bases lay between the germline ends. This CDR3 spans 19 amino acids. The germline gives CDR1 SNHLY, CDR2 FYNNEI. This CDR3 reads CASHFYLRGRGGRTGELFF. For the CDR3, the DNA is TGTGCCAGCCACTTTTACCTAAGGGGGAGAGGAGGTAGGACCGGGGAGCTGTTTTTT.

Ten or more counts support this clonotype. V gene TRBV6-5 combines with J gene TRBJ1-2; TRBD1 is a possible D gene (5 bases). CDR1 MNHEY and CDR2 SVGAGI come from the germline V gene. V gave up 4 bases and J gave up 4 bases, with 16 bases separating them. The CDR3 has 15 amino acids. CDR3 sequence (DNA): TGTGCCAGCAGTTCCTACCATCAGGGATCCTATGGCTACACCTTC. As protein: CASSSYHQGSYGYTF.

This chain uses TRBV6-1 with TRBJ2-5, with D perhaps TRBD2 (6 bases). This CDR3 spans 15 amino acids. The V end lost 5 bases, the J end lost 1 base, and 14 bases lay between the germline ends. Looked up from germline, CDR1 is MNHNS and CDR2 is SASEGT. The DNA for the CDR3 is TGTGCCAGCAGTCGCGGCGGGACGCCCCAAGAGACCCAGTACTTC. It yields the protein CASSRGGTPQETQYF.

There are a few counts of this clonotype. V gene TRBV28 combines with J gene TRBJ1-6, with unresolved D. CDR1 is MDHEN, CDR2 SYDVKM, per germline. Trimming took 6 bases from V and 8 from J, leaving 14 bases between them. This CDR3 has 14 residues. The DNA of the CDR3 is TGTGCCAGCAGCCCTCCGGGAACCTATTCACCCCTCCACTTT. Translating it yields CASSPPGTYSPLHF.

The CDR3 DNA reads as TGCGCCAGCAGCCCGGGCAAGACCCAGTACTTC. Residues: CASSPGKTQYF. The chain combines TRBV4-1 with TRBJ2-5; no definite D call. The CDR3 has 11 amino acids. From germline, CDR1 is MGHRA and CDR2 YSYEKL. The V end lost 4 bases, the J end lost 6 bases, and 6 bases lay between the germline ends.

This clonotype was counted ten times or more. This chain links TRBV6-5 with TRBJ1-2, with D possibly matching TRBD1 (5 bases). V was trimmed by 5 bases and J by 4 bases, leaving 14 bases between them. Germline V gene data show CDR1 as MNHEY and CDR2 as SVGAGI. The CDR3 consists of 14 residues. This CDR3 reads CASSIRDGPYGYTF. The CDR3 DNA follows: TGTGCCAGCAGTATCCGGGACGGTCCCTATGGCTACACCTTC.

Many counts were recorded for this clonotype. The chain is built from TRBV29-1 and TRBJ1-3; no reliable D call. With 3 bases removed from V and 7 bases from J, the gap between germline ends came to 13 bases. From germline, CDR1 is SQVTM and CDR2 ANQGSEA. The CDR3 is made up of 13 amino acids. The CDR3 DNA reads TGCAGCGTTGACCCCCGGGTGGGGAACACCATATATTTT. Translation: CSVDPRVGNTIYF. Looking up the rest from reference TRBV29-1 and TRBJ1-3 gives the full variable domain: SAVISQKPSRDICQRGTSLTIQCQVDSQVTMMFWYRQQPGQSLTLIATANQGSEATYESGFVIDKFPISRPNLTFSTLTVSNMSPEDSSIYLCSVDPRVGNTIYFGEGSWLTVV.

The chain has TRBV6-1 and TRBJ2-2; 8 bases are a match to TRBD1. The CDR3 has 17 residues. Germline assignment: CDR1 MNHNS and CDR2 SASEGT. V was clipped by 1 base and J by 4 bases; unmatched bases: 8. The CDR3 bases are TGTGCCAGCAGTGAAGGGGCAGGGGGCGCCAGCACCGGGGAGCTGTTTTTT. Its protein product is CASSEGAGGASTGELFF.